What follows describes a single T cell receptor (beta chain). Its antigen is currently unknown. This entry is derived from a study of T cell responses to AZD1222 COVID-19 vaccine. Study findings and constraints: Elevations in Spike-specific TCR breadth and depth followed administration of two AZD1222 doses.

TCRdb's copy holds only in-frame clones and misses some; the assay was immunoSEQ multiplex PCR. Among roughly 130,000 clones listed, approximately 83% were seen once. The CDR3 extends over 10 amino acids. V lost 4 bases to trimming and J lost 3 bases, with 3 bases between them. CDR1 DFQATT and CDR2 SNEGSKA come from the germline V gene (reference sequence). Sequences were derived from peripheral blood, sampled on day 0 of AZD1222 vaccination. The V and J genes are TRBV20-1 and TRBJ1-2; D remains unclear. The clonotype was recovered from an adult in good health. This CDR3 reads CSATYYGYTF. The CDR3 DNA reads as TGCAGTGCTACCTACTATGGCTACACCTTC.